The 15 T cell receptor beta chains given below trace back to one sample, sequenced in a study of blood T cell repertoires in COVID-19. Clones were read by immunoSEQ multiplex PCR, and TCRdb kept only the in-frame ones, dropping some. The sample has about 100,000 clones; approximately 80% are singletons. Input material: peripheral blood. All receptors derive from a man aged 45-60 years with active or convalescent COVID-19.

The rearrangement uses TRBV6-5 and TRBJ1-6; possibly TRBD1 for D (5 bases). Trimming cost V 0 bases and J 5 bases, with 8 bases left between them. The CDR3 is 15 residues long. CDR1 and CDR2 (germline): MNHEY, SVGAGI. DNA for the CDR3: TGTGCCAGCAGTTACTCCTGGACAAATAATTCACCCCTCCACTTT. Amino acids: CASSYSWTNNSPLHF.

V is TRBV19 and J is TRBJ2-5; D is perhaps TRBD2 (7 bases). Germline CDR1 reads LNHDA; CDR2 reads SQIVND (reference sequence). The CDR3 has 13 residues. With 6 bases removed from V and 14 bases from J, the gap between germline ends came to 22 bases. In DNA, the CDR3 is TGTGCCAGTAGCATTTCGGGGGGCAGTGGCGCATACTTC. Its protein is CASSISGGSGAYF.

This clone has more than one count but fewer than ten. The chain uses TRBV5-1 and TRBJ1-3; 8 nucleotides agree with TRBD1. J was trimmed by 0 bases and V by 4 bases; bases with no gene match: 6. CDR1 and CDR2 from the germline V gene are SGHRS and YFSETQ. CDR3 length equals 16 residues. The CDR3 here is CASSISGQGSGNTIYF. CDR3 DNA: TGCGCCAGCAGCATCTCCGGACAGGGCTCTGGAAACACCATATATTTT.

This clone was seen only a few times. The J gene is TRBJ1-5, the V gene TRBV11-2; no clear D. The CDR3 runs 13 residues. Germline V lookup: CDR1 SGHAT, CDR2 FQNNGV. V was shortened by 1 base and J by 4 bases, with 5 bases between the two germline ends. CDR3 region: CASSLAQNQPQHF. The DNA of the CDR3 is TGTGCCAGCAGCTTAGCGCAGAATCAGCCCCAGCATTTT.

V is TRBV2 and J is TRBJ2-2, with no clear D. Trimming cost V 2 bases and J 4 bases, with 8 bases left between them. The CDR3 extends over 14 amino acids. Germline CDR1 reads SNHLY; CDR2 reads FYNNEI. This CDR3 is CASSETWATGELFF. The DNA for the CDR3 is TGTGCCAGCAGTGAAACGTGGGCCACCGGGGAGCTGTTTTTT.

The chain joins TRBV5-1 to TRBJ2-1; 9 nucleotides align to TRBD1. Germline lookup yields CDR1 SGHRS and CDR2 YFSETQ. J lost 8 bases, V lost 4 bases, and 4 bases had no gene match. CDR3 size: 13 residues. Here the CDR3 DNA reads TGCGCCAGCAGCGTGGACAGGGGTGATGAGCAGTTCTTC. Translating gives CASSVDRGDEQFF.

The rearrangement uses TRBV18 and TRBJ1-2; D is undetermined. Deletions cut 3 bases from V and 3 bases from J, with 8 bases between. Germline CDR1 and CDR2: KGHSH and LQKENI. This CDR3 region has 13 residues. CDR3: CASSPGGYYGYTF. As DNA, the CDR3 is TGTGCCAGCTCACCGGGCGGGTACTATGGCTACACCTTC. Combining the CDR3 with reference TRBV18 and TRBJ1-2 gives the whole variable domain NAGVMQNPRHLVRRRGQEARLRCSPMKGHSHVYWYRQLPEEGLKFMVYLQKENIIDESGMPKERFSAEFPKEGPSILRIQQVVRGDSAAYFCASSPGGYYGYTFGSGTRLTVV.

The V and J genes are TRBV4-2 and TRBJ2-1; 14 nucleotides match TRBD2. The CDR3 sequence is 16 residues long. With V trimmed by 3 bases and J by 5 bases, 3 bases remained unmatched. The V gene's germline CDR1 is LGHNA and CDR2 YNFKEQ. CDR3 nucleotide sequence: TGTGCCAGCAGCCACTGGGGACTAGCGGGAGACAATGAGCAGTTCTTC. It codes for CASSHWGLAGDNEQFF.

The chain carries TRBV11-3 and TRBJ1-1; weak D call: TRBD1 (5 bases). V lost 5 bases, J lost 8 bases, and 15 bases lay in between. Germline V gene data show CDR1 as SGHNT and CDR2 as YENEEA. The CDR3 consists of 13 residues. The CDR3 coding sequence is TGTGCCAGCAGCCTCAGGGATGGGTCGGAAGCTTTCTTT. Translated, it gives CASSLRDGSEAFF.

The rearrangement joins TRBV6-5 to TRBJ2-1; no firm D call. V was pared by 10 bases and J by 5 bases, with 18 bases between. The CDR3 length is 14 residues. Germline V gives CDR1 MNHEY, CDR2 SVGAGI. The CDR3 loop is CATKKIRTDNEQFF. Written as DNA, the CDR3 is TGTGCCACCAAAAAAATCAGAACCGACAATGAGCAGTTCTTC.

The chain couples TRBV5-6 to TRBJ1-1; TRBD1 matches at 9 bases. CDR3 length: 17 residues. Germline V gene sequence: CDR1 SGHDT, CDR2 YYEEEE. Losses at the gene ends were 0 bases for V and 0 bases for J; bases not matched to a gene: 6. The CDR3 region is CASSLAGTGNMNTEAFF. CDR3 DNA: TGTGCCAGCAGCTTGGCCGGGACAGGGAACATGAACACTGAAGCTTTCTTT.

This clone was seen just once. The rearrangement uses TRBV19 and TRBJ1-1, with 8 bases aligning to TRBD1. The germline CDR1 and CDR2 sequences are LNHDA and SQIVND (reference sequence). J gave up 0 bases and V 6 bases, and 6 bases lay outside the gene matches. The CDR3 totals 15 residues. The CDR3 is CASRVAGGLNTEAFF. CDR3 nucleotides: TGTGCCAGTAGAGTGGCAGGGGGCTTGAACACTGAAGCTTTCTTT.

V usage is TRBV7-9 and J usage is TRBJ1-6; TRBD1 might be the D (5 bases). The CDR3 length is 15 residues. With 2 bases removed from V and 5 bases from J, the gap between germline ends came to 10 bases. The germline V gene encodes CDR1 SEHNR and CDR2 FQNEAQ (reference sequence). This chain's CDR3 is CASSLSGSDNSPLHF. The CDR3 nucleotides read TGTGCCAGCAGCTTATCAGGGTCGGATAATTCACCCCTCCACTTT.

The chain joins TRBV14 to TRBJ2-3; no definite D call. In germline, CDR1 is SGHDN, CDR2 FVKESK. V was shortened by 3 bases and J by 6 bases, with 4 bases between the two germline ends. The CDR3 runs 11 residues. CDR3 DNA sequence: TGTGCCAGCAGCCACGCGGATACGCAGTATTTT. The encoded protein is CASSHADTQYF. Based on the CDR3 plus reference TRBV14 and TRBJ2-3, the full variable domain is EAGVTQFPSHSVIEKGQTVTLRCDPISGHDNLYWYRRVMGKEIKFLLHFVKESKQDESGMPNNRFLAERTGGTYSTLKVQPAELEDSGVYFCASSHADTQYFGPGTRLTVL.

The J gene is TRBJ2-1, the V gene TRBV7-2; TRBD1 might be the D (6 bases). Germline loops: CDR1 SGHTA, CDR2 FQGNSA. The V and J ends lost 0 bases and 12 bases respectively, with 18 bases between them. This CDR3 has 15 residues. The CDR3 sequence: CASSLAGGWGGGQFF. For the CDR3, the DNA is TGTGCCAGCAGCTTAGCTGGGGGCTGGGGTGGAGGGCAGTTCTTC.